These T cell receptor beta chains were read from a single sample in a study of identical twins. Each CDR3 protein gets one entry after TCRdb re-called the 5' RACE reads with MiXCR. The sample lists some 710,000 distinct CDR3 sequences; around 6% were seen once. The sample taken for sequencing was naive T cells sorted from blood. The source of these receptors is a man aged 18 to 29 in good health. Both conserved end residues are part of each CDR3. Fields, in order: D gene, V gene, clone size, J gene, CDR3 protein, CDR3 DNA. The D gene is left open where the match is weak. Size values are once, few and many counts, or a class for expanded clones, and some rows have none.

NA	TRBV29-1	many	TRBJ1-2	CSVDVDRSNYGYTF	TGCAGCGTTGATGTGGACAGATCTAACTATGGCTACACCTTC
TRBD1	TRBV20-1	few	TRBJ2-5	CSARETGGQETQYF	TGCAGTGCCAGAGAGACAGGGGGACAAGAGACCCAGTACTTC
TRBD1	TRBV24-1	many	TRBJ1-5	CATSDRGNQPQHF	TGTGCCACCAGTGACAGGGGGAATCAGCCCCAGCATTTT
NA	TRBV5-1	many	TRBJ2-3	CASSLGSWYRSTDTQYF	TGCGCCAGCAGCTTGGGGAGTTGGTACAGGAGTACAGATACGCAGTATTTT
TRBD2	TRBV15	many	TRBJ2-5	CATSRGLGAEETQYF	TGTGCCACCAGCAGGGGACTAGGAGCGGAGGAGACCCAGTACTTC
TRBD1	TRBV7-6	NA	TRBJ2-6	CASSFRTGNSGANVLTF	TGTGCCAGCAGCTTTCGGACAGGAAACTCTGGGGCCAACGTCCTGACTTTC
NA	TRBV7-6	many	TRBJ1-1	CASSLILGTEAFF	TGTGCCAGCAGCTTAATCCTAGGCACTGAAGCTTTCTTT
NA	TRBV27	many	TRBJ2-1	CASSLLAPLSNEQFF	TGTGCCAGCAGTTTATTGGCGCCCCTATCTAATGAGCAGTTCTTC
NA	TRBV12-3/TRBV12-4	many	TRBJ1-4	CASSERRLEKLFF	TGTGCCAGCAGTGAGAGACGGTTGGAAAAACTGTTTTTT
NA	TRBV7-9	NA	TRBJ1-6	CASSWDPKGSPLHF	TGTGCCAGCAGCTGGGATCCTAAGGGTTCACCCCTCCACTTT
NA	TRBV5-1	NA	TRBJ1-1	CASSLDPGAQGKAFF	TGCGCCAGCAGCTTGGACCCTGGGGCCCAGGGTAAAGCTTTCTTT
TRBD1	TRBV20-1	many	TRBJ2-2	CSATRQGGGTGELFF	TGCAGTGCAACACGACAGGGGGGGGGCACCGGGGAGCTGTTTTTT
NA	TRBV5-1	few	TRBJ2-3	CASSLAERYSSSTDTQYF	TGCGCCAGCAGCTTGGCCGAGCGTTATTCCTCTAGCACAGATACGCAGTATTTT
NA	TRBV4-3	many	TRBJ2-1	CASSQVGLADEQFF	TGCGCCAGCAGCCAAGTAGGTCTTGCGGATGAGCAGTTCTTC
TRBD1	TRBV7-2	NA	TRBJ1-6	CASSLGDSLFSPLHF	TGTGCCAGCAGCTTAGGGGACAGCCTTTTTTCACCCCTCCACTTT
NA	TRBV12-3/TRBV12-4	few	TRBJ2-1	CASSSTGTPVGYNEQFF	TGTGCCAGCAGTTCGACCGGGACACCGGTGGGCTACAATGAGCAGTTCTTC
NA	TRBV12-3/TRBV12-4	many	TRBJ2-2	CASTTNTGELFF	TGTGCCAGCACGACGAACACCGGGGAGCTGTTTTTT
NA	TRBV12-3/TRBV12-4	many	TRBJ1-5	CASSNGRGGSNQPQHF	TGTGCCAGCAGCAACGGACGAGGGGGAAGCAATCAGCCCCAGCATTTT
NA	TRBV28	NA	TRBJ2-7	CASSPVGLASYEQYF	TGTGCCAGCAGCCCCGTCGGGCTAGCCTCCTACGAGCAGTACTTC
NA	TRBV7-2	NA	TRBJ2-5	CASSSLLGGRQETQYF	TGTGCCAGCAGCTCACTACTCGGGGGGCGGCAAGAGACCCAGTACTTC
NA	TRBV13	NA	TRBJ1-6	CASSLGRGSYNSPLHF	TGTGCCAGCAGCTTAGGAAGGGGATCCTATAATTCACCCCTCCACTTT
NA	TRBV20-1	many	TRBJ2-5	CSARASPTAQYF	TGCAGTGCTAGAGCCTCCCCCACGGCCCAGTACTTC
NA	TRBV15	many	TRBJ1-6	CATSREAGNSPLHF	TGTGCCACCTCCCGAGAGGCAGGCAATTCACCCCTCCACTTT
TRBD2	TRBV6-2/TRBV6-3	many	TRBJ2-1	CASSPRGGRSYNEQFF	TGTGCCAGCAGTCCACGGGGCGGGAGGTCCTACAATGAGCAGTTCTTC
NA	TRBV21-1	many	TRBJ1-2	CASSNTDYGYTF	TGTGCCAGCAGCAACACAGACTATGGCTACACCTTC
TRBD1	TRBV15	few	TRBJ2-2	CATSREGQGADTGELFF	TGTGCCACCAGCAGAGAGGGACAGGGGGCCGACACCGGGGAGCTGTTTTTT
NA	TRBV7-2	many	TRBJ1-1	CASSFGKMNTEAFF	TGTGCCAGCAGCTTCGGAAAGATGAACACTGAAGCTTTCTTT
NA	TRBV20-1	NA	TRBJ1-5	CSVKWAEFDSNQPQHF	TGCAGTGTGAAATGGGCAGAGTTCGATAGCAATCAGCCCCAGCATTTT
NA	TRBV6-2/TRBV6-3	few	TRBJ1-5	CASSYSLNQPQHF	TGTGCCAGCAGTTATTCCCTCAATCAGCCCCAGCATTTT
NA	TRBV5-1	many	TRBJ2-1	CASSWRNEQFF	TGCGCCAGCAGCTGGAGAAATGAGCAGTTCTTC
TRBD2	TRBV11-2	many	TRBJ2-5	CASSSLRGRVLSETQYF	TGTGCCAGCAGCTCCCTACGGGGGAGGGTCTTGTCAGAGACCCAGTACTTC
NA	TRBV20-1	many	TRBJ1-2	CSAIYGVPGGYTF	TGCAGTGCTATTTACGGGGTCCCAGGTGGCTACACCTTC
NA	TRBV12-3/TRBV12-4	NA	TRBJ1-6	CASSLERRSPLHF	TGTGCCAGCAGTTTAGAGCGGAGATCACCCCTCCACTTT
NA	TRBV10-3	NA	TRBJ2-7	CAISDLAEQYF	TGTGCCATCAGTGATCTGGCAGAGCAGTACTTC
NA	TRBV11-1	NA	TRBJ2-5	CASSLARGQGKETQYF	TGTGCCAGCAGCTTAGCCCGAGGGCAGGGGAAGGAGACCCAGTACTTC
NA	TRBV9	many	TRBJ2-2	CASSVVPPGLIPGELFF	TGTGCCAGCAGCGTAGTGCCCCCGGGACTCATTCCGGGGGAGCTGTTTTTT
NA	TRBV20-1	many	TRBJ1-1	CSAPSGQGVGTAFF	TGCAGTGCTCCGAGCGGCCAGGGAGTCGGTACGGCTTTCTTT
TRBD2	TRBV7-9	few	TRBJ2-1	CASSPQGLVLNEQFF	TGTGCCAGCAGCCCACAGGGACTAGTACTGAATGAGCAGTTCTTC
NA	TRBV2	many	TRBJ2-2	CASSDRANTGELFF	TGTGCCAGCAGTGACAGGGCCAACACCGGGGAGCTGTTTTTT
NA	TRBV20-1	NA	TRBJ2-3	CSARDSGDSTDTQYF	TGCAGTGCTAGAGATAGCGGCGATAGCACAGATACGCAGTATTTT
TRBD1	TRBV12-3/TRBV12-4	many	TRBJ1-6	CASTKRQGKGDSPLHF	TGTGCCAGCACCAAGCGACAGGGAAAAGGCGATTCACCCCTCCACTTT